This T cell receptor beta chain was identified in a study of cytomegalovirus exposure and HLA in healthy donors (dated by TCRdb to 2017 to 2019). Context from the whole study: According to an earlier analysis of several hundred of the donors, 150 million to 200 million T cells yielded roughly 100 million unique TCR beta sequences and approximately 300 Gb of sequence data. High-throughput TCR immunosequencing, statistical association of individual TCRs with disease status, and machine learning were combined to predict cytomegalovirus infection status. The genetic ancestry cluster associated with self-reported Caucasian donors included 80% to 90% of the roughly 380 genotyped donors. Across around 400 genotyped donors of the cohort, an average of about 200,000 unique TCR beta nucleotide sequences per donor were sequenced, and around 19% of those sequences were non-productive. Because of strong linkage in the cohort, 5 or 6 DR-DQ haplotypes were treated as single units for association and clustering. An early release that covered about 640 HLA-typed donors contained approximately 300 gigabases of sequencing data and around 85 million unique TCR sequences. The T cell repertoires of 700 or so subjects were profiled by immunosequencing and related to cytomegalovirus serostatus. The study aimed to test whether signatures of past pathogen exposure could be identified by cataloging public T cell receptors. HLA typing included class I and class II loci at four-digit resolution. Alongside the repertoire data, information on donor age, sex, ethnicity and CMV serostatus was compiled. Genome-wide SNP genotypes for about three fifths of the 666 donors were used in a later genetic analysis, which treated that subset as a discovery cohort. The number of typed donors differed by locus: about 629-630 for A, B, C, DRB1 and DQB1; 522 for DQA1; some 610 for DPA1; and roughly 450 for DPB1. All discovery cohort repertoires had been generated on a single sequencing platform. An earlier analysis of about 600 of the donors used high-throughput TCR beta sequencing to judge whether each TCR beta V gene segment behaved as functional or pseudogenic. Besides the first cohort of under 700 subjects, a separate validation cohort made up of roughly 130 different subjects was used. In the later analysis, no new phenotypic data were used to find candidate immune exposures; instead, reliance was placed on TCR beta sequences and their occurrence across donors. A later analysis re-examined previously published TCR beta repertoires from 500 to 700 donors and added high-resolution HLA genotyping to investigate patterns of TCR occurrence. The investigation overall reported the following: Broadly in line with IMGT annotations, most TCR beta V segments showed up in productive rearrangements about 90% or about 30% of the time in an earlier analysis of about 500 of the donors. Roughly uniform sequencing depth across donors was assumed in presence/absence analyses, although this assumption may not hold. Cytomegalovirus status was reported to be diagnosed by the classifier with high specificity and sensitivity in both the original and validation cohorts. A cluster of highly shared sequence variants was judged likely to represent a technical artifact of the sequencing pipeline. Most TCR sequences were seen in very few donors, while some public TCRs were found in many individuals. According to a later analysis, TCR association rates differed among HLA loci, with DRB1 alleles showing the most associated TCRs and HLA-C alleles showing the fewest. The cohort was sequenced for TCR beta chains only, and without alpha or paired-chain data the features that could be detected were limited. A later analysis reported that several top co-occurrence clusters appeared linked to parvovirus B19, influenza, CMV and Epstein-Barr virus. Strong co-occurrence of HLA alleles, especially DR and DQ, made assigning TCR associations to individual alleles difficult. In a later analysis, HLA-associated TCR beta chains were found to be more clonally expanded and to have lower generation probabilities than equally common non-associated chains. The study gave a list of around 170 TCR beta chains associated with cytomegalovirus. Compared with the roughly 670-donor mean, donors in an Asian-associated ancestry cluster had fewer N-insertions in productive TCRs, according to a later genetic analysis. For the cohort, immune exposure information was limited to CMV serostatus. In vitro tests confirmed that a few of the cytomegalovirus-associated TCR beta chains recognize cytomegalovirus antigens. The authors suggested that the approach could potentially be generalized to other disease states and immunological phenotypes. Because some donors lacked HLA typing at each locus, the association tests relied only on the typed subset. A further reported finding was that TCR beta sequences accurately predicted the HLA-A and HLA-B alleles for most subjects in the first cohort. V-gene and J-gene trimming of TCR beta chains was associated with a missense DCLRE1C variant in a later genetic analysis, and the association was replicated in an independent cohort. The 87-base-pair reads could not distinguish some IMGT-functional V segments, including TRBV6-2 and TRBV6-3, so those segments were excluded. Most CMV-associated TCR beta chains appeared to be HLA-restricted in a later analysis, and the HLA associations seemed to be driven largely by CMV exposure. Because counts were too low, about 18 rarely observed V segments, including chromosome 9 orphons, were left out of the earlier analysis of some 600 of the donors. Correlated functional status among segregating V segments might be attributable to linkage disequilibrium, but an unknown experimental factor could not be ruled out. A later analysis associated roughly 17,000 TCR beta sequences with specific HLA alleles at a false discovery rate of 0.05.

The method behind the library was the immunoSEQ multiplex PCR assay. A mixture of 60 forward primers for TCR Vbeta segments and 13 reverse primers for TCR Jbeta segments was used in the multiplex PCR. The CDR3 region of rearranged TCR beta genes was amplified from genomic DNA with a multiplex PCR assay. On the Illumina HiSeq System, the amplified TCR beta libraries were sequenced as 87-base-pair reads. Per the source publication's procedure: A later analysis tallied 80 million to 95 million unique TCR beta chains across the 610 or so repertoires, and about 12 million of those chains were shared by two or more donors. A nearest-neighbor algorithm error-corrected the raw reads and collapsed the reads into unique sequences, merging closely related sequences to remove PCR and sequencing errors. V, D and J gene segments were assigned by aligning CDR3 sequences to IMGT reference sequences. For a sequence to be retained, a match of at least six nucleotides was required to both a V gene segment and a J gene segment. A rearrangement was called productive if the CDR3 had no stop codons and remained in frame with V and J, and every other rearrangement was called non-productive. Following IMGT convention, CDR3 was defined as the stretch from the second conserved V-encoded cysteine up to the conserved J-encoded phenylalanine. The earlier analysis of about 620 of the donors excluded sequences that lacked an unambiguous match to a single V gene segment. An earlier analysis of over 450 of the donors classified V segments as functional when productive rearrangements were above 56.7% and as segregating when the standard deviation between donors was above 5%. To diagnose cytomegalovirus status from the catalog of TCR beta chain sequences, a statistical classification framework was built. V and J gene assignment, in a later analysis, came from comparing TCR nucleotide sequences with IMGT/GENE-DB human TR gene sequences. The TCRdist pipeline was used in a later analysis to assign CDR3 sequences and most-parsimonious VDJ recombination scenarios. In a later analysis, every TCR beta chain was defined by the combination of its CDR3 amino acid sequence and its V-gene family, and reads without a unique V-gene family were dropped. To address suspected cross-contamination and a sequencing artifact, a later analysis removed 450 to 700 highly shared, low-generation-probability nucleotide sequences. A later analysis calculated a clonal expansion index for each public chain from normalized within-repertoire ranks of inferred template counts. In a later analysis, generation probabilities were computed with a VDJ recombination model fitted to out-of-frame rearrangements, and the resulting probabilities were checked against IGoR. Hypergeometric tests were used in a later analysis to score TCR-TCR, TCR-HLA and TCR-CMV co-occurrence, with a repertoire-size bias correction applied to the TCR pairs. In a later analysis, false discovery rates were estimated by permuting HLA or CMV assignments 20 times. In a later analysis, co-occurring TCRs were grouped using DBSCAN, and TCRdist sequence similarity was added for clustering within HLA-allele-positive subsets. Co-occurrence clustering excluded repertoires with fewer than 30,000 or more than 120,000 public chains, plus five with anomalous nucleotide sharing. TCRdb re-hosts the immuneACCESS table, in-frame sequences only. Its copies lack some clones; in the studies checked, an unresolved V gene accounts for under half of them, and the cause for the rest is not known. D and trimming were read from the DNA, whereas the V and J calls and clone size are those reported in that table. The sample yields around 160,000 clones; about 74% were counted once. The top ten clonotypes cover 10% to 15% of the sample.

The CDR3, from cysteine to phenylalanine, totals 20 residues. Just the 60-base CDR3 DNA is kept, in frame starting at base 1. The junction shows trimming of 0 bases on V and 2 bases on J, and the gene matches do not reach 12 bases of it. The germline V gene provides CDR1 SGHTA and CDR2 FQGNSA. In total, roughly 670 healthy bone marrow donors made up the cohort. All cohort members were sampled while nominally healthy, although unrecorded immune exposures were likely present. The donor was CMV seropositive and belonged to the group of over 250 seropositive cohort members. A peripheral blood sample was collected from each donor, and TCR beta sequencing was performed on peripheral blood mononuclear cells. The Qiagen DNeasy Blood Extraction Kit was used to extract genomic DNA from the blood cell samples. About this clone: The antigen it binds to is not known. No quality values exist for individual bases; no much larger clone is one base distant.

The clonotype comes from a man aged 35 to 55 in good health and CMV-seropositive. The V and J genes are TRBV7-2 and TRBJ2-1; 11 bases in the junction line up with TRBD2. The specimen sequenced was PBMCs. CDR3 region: CASSLAIGTSGLVTYNEQFF. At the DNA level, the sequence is TGTGCCAGCAGCTTAGCGATAGGGACTAGCGGCCTCGTAACCTACAATGAGCAGTTCTTC.